This T cell receptor (beta chain) originates from a study of T-cell memory formation after mild COVID-19. Libraries for TCRalpha and TCRbeta carried sample barcodes and unique molecular identifiers via 5'RACE. One entry per CDR3 protein results from TCRdb running MiXCR on the 5' RACE reads. Of 310,000 or so distinct CDR3 sequences listed, more than 15% are singletons. This CDR3 has 16 residues. Germline V lookup: CDR1 SGHAT, CDR2 FQNNGV. The V gene end was trimmed by 2 bases and the J gene end by 5 bases; junction bases not matched to a gene: 11. V gene TRBV11-2 combines with J gene TRBJ2-5; 7 nucleotides line up with TRBD2. The sequence came from a man aged 18 to 35 who had mild COVID-19 (a few samples of this study predate the infection). Cell type and time point are not known. Sequenced material: PBMCs or a T cell subset sorted from them (not recorded which). The CDR3 region is CASSLSGVFWGETQYF. CDR3 in DNA: TGTGCCAGCAGCTTAAGCGGGGTCTTCTGGGGGGAGACCCAGTACTTC. Using reference TRBV11-2 and TRBJ2-5 for the parts outside the CDR3, the full variable domain is EAGVAQSPRYKIIEKRQSVAFWCNPISGHATLYWYQQILGQGPKLLIQFQNNGVVDDSQLPKDRFSAERLKGVDSTLKIQPAKLEDSAVYLCASSLSGVFWGETQYFGPGTRLLVL.